These 26 T cell receptor beta chains originate from one sample sequenced in a study of T-cell reconstitution after alpha-beta-depleted transplantation in children. Preparation of the TCRbeta library was carried out with unique molecular identifiers. One entry per CDR3 protein, called by TCRdb with MiXCR from the PCR reads. The sample consists of 450,000 to 550,000 distinct CDR3 sequences, more than 9.5% of them appearing once. Sequences were derived from PBMCs, mostly from graft donor cells, sampled 180 days after TCRalphabeta/CD19-depleted stem cell transplant. These receptor sequences come from a female patient between 2 and 10 years old who had a stem cell transplant for aplastic anemia, so the T cells may come from the graft donor.

This clonotype was recorded a few times. The rearrangement uses TRBV18 and TRBJ2-2; the match to TRBD1 covers 8 bases. V gave up 3 bases and J gave up 4 bases; unmatched junction bases: 4. The CDR3 contains 15 residues. Germline V lookup: CDR1 KGHSH, CDR2 LQKENI. In DNA, the CDR3 is TGTGCCAGCTCACCGAGGGACAGGCTCACCGGGGAGCTGTTTTTT. This translates into CASSPRDRLTGELFF. The whole variable domain, remainder taken from reference TRBV18 and TRBJ2-2, is NAGVMQNPRHLVRRRGQEARLRCSPMKGHSHVYWYRQLPEEGLKFMVYLQKENIIDESGMPKERFSAEFPKEGPSILRIQQVVRGDSAAYFCASSPRDRLTGELFFGEGSRLTVL.

This clonotype came up many times. V and J are TRBV27 and TRBJ2-7, with D maybe TRBD2 (6 bases). The CDR3 has 14 residues. Looked up from germline, CDR1 is MNHEY and CDR2 is SMNVEV (reference sequence). The V gene lost 6 bases and the J gene lost 7 bases, with 19 bases spanning the gap. The DNA of the CDR3 is TGTGCCAGCAGACCATGGAGGGTGTCGATTGAGCAGTACTTC. It translates to CASRPWRVSIEQYF.

V is TRBV12-3 or TRBV12-4 and J is TRBJ1-2; D remains ambiguous. CDR3 size: 15 residues. V was clipped by 3 bases and J by 0 bases, with 11 bases between them. CDR3 protein: CASSFGGLANYGYTF. CDR3 sequence (DNA): TGTGCCAGCAGTTTTGGCGGTTTAGCTAACTATGGCTACACCTTC.

A few counts support this clonotype. The chain links TRBV4-3 to TRBJ2-7; D perhaps matches TRBD1 (5 bases). This CDR3 is built from 15 residues. Germline V CDR1 and CDR2: LGHNA, YSLEER. V was clipped by 1 base and J by 0 bases, with 10 bases between them. CDR3: CASSQGAQGSYEQYF. The CDR3 DNA sequence: TGCGCCAGCAGCCAAGGTGCGCAGGGCTCCTACGAGCAGTACTTC.

The rearrangement links TRBV4-3 to TRBJ2-1, with D perhaps assigned TRBD1 or TRBD2 (6 bases each). Trimming pared 2 bases from V and 3 bases from J, leaving 20 bases between. CDR1 LGHNA and CDR2 YSLEER come from the germline V gene. CDR3 length: 18 residues. In nucleotides, the CDR3 is TGCGCCAGCAGCCAACAAACAGGAGGGACCAGGGGCTACAATGAGCAGTTCTTC. Protein product: CASSQQTGGTRGYNEQFF.

The chain links TRBV6-2 or TRBV6-3 to TRBJ1-1, with D tentatively TRBD1 (6 bases). Germline V gene lookup returns CDR1 MNHEY and CDR2 SVGEGT. V was shortened by 6 bases and J by 8 bases, with 10 bases between the two germline ends. The CDR3 spans 11 residues. The chain's CDR3 is CASRRQAEAFF. The CDR3 DNA reads TGTGCCAGCAGAAGACAGGCAGAAGCTTTCTTT.

This clonotype was recorded a few times. This chain uses TRBV19 with TRBJ1-5, with a possible D match to TRBD1 (5 bases). The V end lost 4 bases, the J end lost 6 bases, and 7 bases lay between the germline ends. This CDR3 comprises 12 residues. Germline-derived CDR1 and CDR2 are LNHDA and SQIVND (reference sequence). CDR3 DNA sequence: TGTGCCAGTAGTAAGGGGATTCAGCCCCAGCATTTT. Its translation is CASSKGIQPQHF.

The genes are TRBV20-1 and TRBJ2-4; D assignment may be TRBD1 or TRBD2 (6 bases each). This CDR3 comprises 15 residues. V shed 6 bases and J shed 2 bases, with 17 bases lying between them. The V gene's germline CDR1 is DFQATT and CDR2 SNEGSKA (reference sequence). The CDR3 region has the DNA TGCAGTGCCATAGCGGAGGGGGGTACCAAAAACATTCAGTACTTC. Encoded protein: CSAIAEGGTKNIQYF.

At least ten counts were recorded for this clonotype. This chain joins TRBV6-2 or TRBV6-3 and TRBJ2-1, with D uncertain. The CDR3 spans 11 residues. In germline, CDR1 is MNHEY, CDR2 SVGEGT. With 7 bases removed from V and 7 bases from J, the gap between germline ends came to 8 bases. CDR3 region: CASNDGNEQFF. The CDR3 region has the DNA TGTGCCAGCAATGATGGGAATGAGCAGTTCTTC.

This clonotype was seen repeatedly, ten times or more. V usage is TRBV28 and J usage is TRBJ2-7; no clear D. The V end lost 4 bases, the J end lost 4 bases, and 8 bases lay between the germline ends. The CDR3 runs 12 residues. Germline CDR1 MDHEN, CDR2 SYDVKM. CDR3 sequence (DNA): TGTGCCAGCAGTTCCTACTTGTACGAGCAGTACTTC. Its protein is CASSSYLYEQYF.

The chain carries TRBV7-6 and TRBJ2-7; D not resolved. V shed 1 base and J shed 3 bases, with 13 bases lying between them. The CDR3 has 15 residues. Looked up from germline, CDR1 is SGHVS and CDR2 is FNYEAQ. CDR3 loop: CASSLVGQINYEQYF. The CDR3 region has the DNA TGTGCCAGCAGCTTAGTAGGTCAGATCAACTACGAGCAGTACTTC.

This clonotype was counted between two and nine times. V usage is TRBV28 and J usage is TRBJ2-1; D possibly corresponds to TRBD1 (6 bases). V was shortened by 2 bases and J by 2 bases, with 19 bases between the two germline ends. Germline lookup yields CDR1 MDHEN and CDR2 SYDVKM. This CDR3 spans 18 amino acids. The chain's CDR3 is CASSLRGIWRQTYNEQFF. CDR3 DNA: TGTGCCAGCAGTTTAAGGGGGATCTGGCGCCAAACCTACAATGAGCAGTTCTTC.

In this sample, this clonotype turned up a few times. The CDR3 bases are TGTGCCAGCAGCATCCTACAGGGGTATAATGAAAAACTGTTTTTT. Encoded protein: CASSILQGYNEKLFF. V is TRBV7-9 and J is TRBJ1-4, with TRBD1 matching over 7 bases. V was clipped by 5 bases and J by 4 bases; unmatched bases: 7. CDR1 and CDR2 (germline): SEHNR, FQNEAQ (reference sequence). The CDR3 runs 15 residues.

This clonotype was observed a few times. This sequence joins TRBV12-3 or TRBV12-4 and TRBJ1-6, with TRBD1 matching 8 bases. The CDR3 has 16 residues. Trimming at V came to 5 bases and at J to 10 bases, leaving 13 bases not matched to a gene. As DNA, the CDR3 is TGTGCCAGCAGTCGAGGGGCTCCAGGGGGCGACTCACCCCTCCACTTT. Encoded protein: CASSRGAPGGDSPLHF.

The chain joins TRBV6-1 to TRBJ2-1, with D possibly being TRBD2 (5 bases). Germline lookup yields CDR1 MNHNS and CDR2 SASEGT. V dropped 0 bases and J dropped 8 bases, with 11 bases sitting between them. CDR3 length equals 14 residues. The CDR3 here is CASSEAPGVHEQFF. As DNA, the CDR3 is TGTGCCAGCAGTGAAGCGCCCGGGGTCCATGAGCAGTTCTTC.

J is TRBJ2-2 and V is TRBV29-1, with TRBD2 as a possible D gene (6 bases). Germline V gene lookup returns CDR1 SQVTM and CDR2 ANQGSEA. The CDR3 length is 16 residues. Trimming stripped 4 bases from V and 1 base from J, with 16 bases between. CDR3 sequence (DNA): TGCAGCGTTGGGACTATCGGGGGAGGGAACACCGGGGAGCTGTTTTTT. Amino acids: CSVGTIGGGNTGELFF.

This clonotype occurred a few times. The rearrangement links TRBV18 to TRBJ1-1; no reliable D call. With 2 bases removed from V and 0 bases from J, the gap between germline ends came to 13 bases. Germline V gene lookup returns CDR1 KGHSH and CDR2 LQKENI. The length of the CDR3 is 16 residues. CDR3: CASSPRRPTLNTEAFF. As DNA, the CDR3 is TGTGCCAGCTCACCAAGGCGACCGACACTGAACACTGAAGCTTTCTTT.

CDR3 sequence (DNA): TGTGCCAGCAGTGAAAAGAGGTCTAGCGCTCGAGACGAGCAGTACTTC. It yields the protein CASSEKRSSARDEQYF. The V gene is TRBV2, the J gene TRBJ2-7; weak D call: TRBD2 (6 bases). Germline lookup yields CDR1 SNHLY and CDR2 FYNNEI. The germline V and J ends were trimmed by 2 bases and 5 bases, with 19 bases remaining between them. CDR3 size: 16 residues.

This clonotype occurred many times. The junction departs from germline at one end; a sequencing error may be responsible. V and J are TRBV20-1 and TRBJ2-1; 7 bases are a match to TRBD2. Germline V gene data show CDR1 as DFQATT and CDR2 as SNEGSKA (reference sequence). The CDR3 contains 12 residues. The CDR3 nucleotides are TGCAGTGCCAGAGGGCGGGGGACCTCTTTTCACTTC. Its protein is CSARGRGTSFHF.

The V and J genes are TRBV29-1 and TRBJ2-1, with 8 bases identical to TRBD2. CDR1 and CDR2 from the germline V gene are SQVTM and ANQGSEA. This CDR3 spans 18 amino acids. Trimming cost V 6 bases and J 6 bases; bases outside gene matches: 22. The chain's CDR3 is CSVQVRPSGGPISNEQFF. DNA for the CDR3: TGCAGCGTCCAAGTTCGGCCTTCGGGAGGGCCCATTAGCAATGAGCAGTTCTTC.

The chain uses TRBV7-9 and TRBJ2-3; 9 nucleotides align to TRBD1. V was clipped by 4 bases and J by 4 bases; unmatched bases: 6. The CDR3 runs to 15 residues. Germline V gives CDR1 SEHNR, CDR2 FQNEAQ (reference sequence). The DNA for the CDR3 is TGTGCCAGCAGCTACCCGGGACAGGGCTCAGATACGCAGTATTTT. Amino acid sequence: CASSYPGQGSDTQYF.

This clonotype was detected ten times or more. V usage is TRBV29-1 and J usage is TRBJ2-1; D tentatively fits TRBD1 or TRBD2 (5 bases each). V was cut by 1 base and J by 0 bases, with 10 bases left in between. CDR3 length: 15 amino acids. Germline values: CDR1 SQVTM, CDR2 ANQGSEA. The CDR3 sequence: CSVEGDVSSYNEQFF. The CDR3 nucleotides are TGCAGCGTTGAAGGGGACGTCAGCTCCTACAATGAGCAGTTCTTC.

This clonotype was counted a few times. J is TRBJ1-2 and V is TRBV5-1; TRBD1 is a possible D gene (6 bases). Trimming took off 0 bases at V and 6 bases at J, with 9 bases between the two ends. CDR3 length: 13 residues. Looked up from germline, CDR1 is SGHRS and CDR2 is YFSETQ. CDR3 region: CASSLGGPHGYTF. In nucleotides, the CDR3 is TGCGCCAGCAGCTTGGGGGGGCCGCATGGCTACACCTTC.

This clonotype was detected a few times. J is TRBJ2-5 and V is TRBV10-3; no clear D. CDR3 length equals 14 residues. The germline V and J ends were trimmed by 0 bases and 2 bases, with 7 bases remaining between them. The germline gives CDR1 ENHRY, CDR2 SYGVKD. The DNA for the CDR3 is TGTGCCATCAGTGAGTCAGGCGGACAAGAGACCCAGTACTTC. Translated: CAISESGGQETQYF.

CDR3 coding DNA: TGTGCCAGCAGCCCGTTAGCGGGAGAGTCCTACAATGAGCAGTTCTTC. This codes for CASSPLAGESYNEQFF. The genes are TRBV7-9 and TRBJ2-1, with 9 bases lining up with TRBD2. V trimming: 5 bases; J trimming: 1 base; junction bases outside the gene matches: 6. Germline V gives CDR1 SEHNR, CDR2 FQNEAQ (reference sequence). There are 16 residues in the CDR3. Full variable domain (missing parts from reference TRBV7-9 and TRBJ2-1): DTGVSQNPRHKITKRGQNVTFRCDPISEHNRLYWYRQTLGQGPEFLTYFQNEAQLEKSRLLSDRFSAERPKGSFSTLEIQRTEQGDSAMYLCASSPLAGESYNEQFFGPGTRLTVL.

This clonotype was detected ten times or more. This chain links TRBV7-2 with TRBJ2-1, with D perhaps matching TRBD1 (6 bases). The V end was cut by 4 bases, the J end by 4 bases, with 17 bases between. The V gene's germline CDR1 is SGHTA and CDR2 FQGNSA. The CDR3 loop spans 16 amino acids. The CDR3 sequence is CASSSRGTPGYNEQFF. Here the CDR3 DNA reads TGTGCCAGCAGCTCGAGGGGGACCCCAGGGTACAATGAGCAGTTCTTC.